The following is a T cell receptor beta chain sequence with its context. Its recognized antigen is unknown. No much larger clone exists at a distance of one base, and base qualities are not known. This entry comes from a study of CD8 T cells in Susac syndrome (dated by TCRdb to about 2019). Background on the whole study: Whether CD8+ T cell activation and differentiation in Susac syndrome was antigen driven was tested using repertoire sequencing. Clonality of the CD8+ T cell repertoire was compared between more than 9 healthy donors, about 14 Susac syndrome patients and around 16 multiple sclerosis patients. What the authors observed across the whole study: The study acknowledged that relatively few individuals were included in the TCR sequencing and HLA analysis.

From the germline V gene (reference sequence), CDR1 is LNHNV and CDR2 is YYDKDF. Spanning cysteine to phenylalanine, the CDR3 consists of 18 amino acids. The entry retains the CDR3 DNA only, 54 bases that are in frame from base 1. Trimming takes 1 base from V and 2 bases from J, and the germline ends sit 21 bases apart. RNA was extracted with the RNeasy kit and 0.5 to 1 ug was reverse transcribed using random hexamers. TCR beta CDR3 regions were amplified with the immunoSEQ multiplex PCR assay covering 54 Vbeta and 13 Jbeta segments. PCR amplification bias was corrected using a synthetic template baseline for primer optimization and computational correction. The original methods were these. Only productive sequences were kept, with reads annotated to V, D and J genes according to IMGT and analyzed in immunoSEQ Analyzer. Clonality was calculated as one minus the Shannon entropy normalized by log2 of the number of productive unique sequences. For each patient and control, public and private clones were evaluated within the 100 most prevalent clones. Clones were defined as Susac-specific if absent from the healthy and MS cohorts, from over a thousand published viral clones and from other ImmuneACCESS disease sequences. Using fastp at Q25 and MiXCR, TCRdb reprocessed the public reads and kept productive beta chains. Identical CDR3 proteins give one entry, which carries the most common genes and DNA. TCRdb's processing, not the authors', yielded these V and J calls. This sample is represented by 250,000 to 300,000 distinct CDR3 sequences; about 82% of them were singletons. Together, the top ten hold roughly 0.21% of the sample.

High-throughput TCR beta sequencing profiled peripheral blood CD8+ and CD4+ T cells from healthy donors, Susac syndrome patients and multiple sclerosis patients. The multiple sclerosis controls were treatment-naive patients whose relapsing-remitting disease, either stable or active, fulfilled the revised McDonald criteria. CD8+ TEMRA cells were enriched by FACS, while bulk CD8+ and CD4+ T cells were purified by magnetic negative isolation. Blood was collected in EDTA tubes and processed within 24 hours, with PBMCs isolated through density gradient centrifugation. PBMCs intended for TCR sequencing were cryopreserved in liquid nitrogen and were subsequently thawed in a 37 degrees C water bath. A purity of at least 90% was achieved for sorted or isolated CD4+, CD8+ and CD8+ TEMRA cells.

The receptor comes from a human donor with multiple sclerosis. The chain is assembled from TRBV15 and TRBJ2-7; the D gene assignment is ambiguous. Sequencing was carried out using CD8+ T cells from PBMCs. CDR3 loop: CATSRGRERASHPYEQYF. The nucleotides read TGTGCCACCAGCAGAGGAAGAGAGCGAGCGAGTCATCCCTACGAGCAGTACTTC.